This record concerns one T cell receptor beta chain sequence. Methods used by the authors: Amplified reference gene primers provided the basis for estimating nucleated cell counts. Sequencing was performed with immunoSEQ multiplex PCR; in TCRdb, only in-frame clones are kept and a portion is missing. V and J calls and clone size are copied from that table; D and trimming were computed from the DNA. The sample has fewer than 300,000 clones, 82% seen once. The sample belongs to a study of blood T cell repertoires in COVID-19. Whole-study context: Acute-phase and convalescent COVID-19 samples originated in the United States, Italy and Spain. The cDNA or gDNA used as material had been derived from T cells, B-cell-depleted T cells, or PBMCs.

The CDR3 spans 14 residues. Trimming shortened V by 3 bases and J by 3 bases, and 12 bases separated the two germline ends. Germline V gene data show CDR1 as SGHDT and CDR2 as YYEEEE. Sample: peripheral blood. J is TRBJ1-1 and V is TRBV5-6; D possibly corresponds to TRBD1 (6 bases). The sequence derives from a woman between 18 and 29 years old with acute or convalescent COVID-19. In nucleotides, the CDR3 is TGTGCCAGCAGCTGGGGACATAGGCACACTGAAGCTTTCTTT. It yields the protein CASSWGHRHTEAFF.